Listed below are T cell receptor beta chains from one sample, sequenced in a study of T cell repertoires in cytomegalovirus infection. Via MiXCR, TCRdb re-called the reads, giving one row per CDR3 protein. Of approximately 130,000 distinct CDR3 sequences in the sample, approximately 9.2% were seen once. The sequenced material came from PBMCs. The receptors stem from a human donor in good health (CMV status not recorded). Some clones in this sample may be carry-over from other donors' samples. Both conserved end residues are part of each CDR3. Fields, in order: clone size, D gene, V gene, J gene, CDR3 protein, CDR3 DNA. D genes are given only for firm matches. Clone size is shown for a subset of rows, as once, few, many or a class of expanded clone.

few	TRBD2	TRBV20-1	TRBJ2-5	CSASPGTSGEETQYF	TGCAGTGCTAGTCCCGGGACTAGCGGGGAAGAGACCCAGTACTTC
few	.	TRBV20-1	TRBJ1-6	CSARLPTSPLHF	TGCAGTGCTAGGCTACCCACTTCACCCCTCCACTTT
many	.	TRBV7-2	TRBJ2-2	CASSLFRAGDTGELFF	TGTGCCAGCAGCTTATTTAGGGCCGGGGACACCGGGGAGCTGTTTTTT
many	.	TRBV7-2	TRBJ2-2	CASSLEAGTRTLGELFF	TGTGCCAGCAGCTTAGAGGCTGGGACCCGAACTCTCGGGGAGCTGTTTTTT
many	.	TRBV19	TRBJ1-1	CASSISGVGTEAFF	TGTGCCAGTAGTATCTCGGGGGTAGGCACTGAAGCTTTCTTT
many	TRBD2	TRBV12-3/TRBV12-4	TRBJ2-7	CASSLLGGSSYEQYF	TGTGCCAGCAGTTTATTGGGGGGGAGCTCCTACGAGCAGTACTTC
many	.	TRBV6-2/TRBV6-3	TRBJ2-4	CASSYSAGVGIQYF	TGTGCCAGCAGTTACTCGGCAGGGGTTGGCATTCAGTACTTC
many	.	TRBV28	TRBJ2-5	CASSPLGQKPTQVETQYF	TGTGCCAGCAGCCCACTAGGACAGAAACCAACCCAAGTGGAGACCCAGTACTTC
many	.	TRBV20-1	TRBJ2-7	CSARDLVHPGDEQYF	TGCAGTGCTAGAGATTTAGTACACCCTGGGGACGAGCAGTACTTC
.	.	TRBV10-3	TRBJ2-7	CAISDYGEQYF	TGTGCCATCAGTGATTATGGCGAGCAGTACTTC
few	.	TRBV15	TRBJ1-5	CATSTRATQPQHF	TGTGCCACCAGCACAAGGGCGACTCAGCCCCAGCATTTT
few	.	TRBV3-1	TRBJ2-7	CASSQRLVGYEQYF	TGTGCCAGCAGCCAACGACTAGTAGGCTACGAGCAGTACTTC
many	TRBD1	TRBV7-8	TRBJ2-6	CASSGTGGLTGANVLTF	TGTGCCAGCAGTGGGACAGGGGGTCTTACTGGGGCCAACGTCCTGACTTTC
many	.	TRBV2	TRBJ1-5	CASSEALAYQPQHF	TGTGCCAGCAGTGAAGCCTTGGCGTATCAGCCCCAGCATTTT
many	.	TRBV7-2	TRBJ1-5	CASSLVSEGNQPQHF	TGTGCCAGCAGCTTAGTATCGGAGGGCAATCAGCCCCAGCATTTT